The table lists the clone carrying this T cell receptor beta chain with many counts. These data are taken from a study of spatial heterogeneity in lung cancer. Noted time point: sample taken at primary tumor resection. Unsorted whole RNA of tumor, nontumor lung or frozen PBMC was sequenced. The germline V gene has CDR1 SNHLY and CDR2 FYNNEI. The CDR3 is made up of 17 amino acids. V was pared by 7 bases and J by 7 bases, with 25 bases between. TCRdb ran MiXCR on the 5' RACE reads and lists one entry per CDR3 protein. In the table there are about 78,000 distinct CDR3 sequences, about 8.5% of which are singletons.

The specimen comprised PBMCs, sampled at surgery. The sequence was obtained from a male donor with early-stage non-small cell lung cancer. The chain employs TRBV2 and TRBJ1-4; TRBD1 is a possible D gene (6 bases). This CDR3 reads CASIRVLEQGRREKLFF. Written as DNA, the CDR3 is TGTGCCAGCATTAGAGTCCTGGAACAGGGTCGACGTGAAAAACTGTTTTTT.